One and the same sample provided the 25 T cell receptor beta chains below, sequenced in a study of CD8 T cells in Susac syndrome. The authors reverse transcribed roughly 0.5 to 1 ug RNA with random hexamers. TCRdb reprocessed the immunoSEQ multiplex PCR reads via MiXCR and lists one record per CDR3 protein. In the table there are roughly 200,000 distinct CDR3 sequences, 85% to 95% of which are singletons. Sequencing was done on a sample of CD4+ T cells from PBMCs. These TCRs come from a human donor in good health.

CDR3 loop: CASRSSANTEAFF. The CDR3, as DNA: TGTGCCAGCAGAAGTAGTGCGAACACTGAAGCTTTCTTT. The V gene is TRBV12-3 or TRBV12-4, the J gene TRBJ1-1; D is uncertain. Trimming removed 6 bases from V and 1 base from J, with 9 bases in between. This CDR3 comprises 13 residues.

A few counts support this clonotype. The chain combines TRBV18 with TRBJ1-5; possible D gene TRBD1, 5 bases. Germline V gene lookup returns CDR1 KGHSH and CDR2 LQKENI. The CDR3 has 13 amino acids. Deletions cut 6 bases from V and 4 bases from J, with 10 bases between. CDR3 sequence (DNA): TGTGCCAGCTCCGGGACCGCGAATCAGCCCCAGCATTTT. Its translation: CASSGTANQPQHF.

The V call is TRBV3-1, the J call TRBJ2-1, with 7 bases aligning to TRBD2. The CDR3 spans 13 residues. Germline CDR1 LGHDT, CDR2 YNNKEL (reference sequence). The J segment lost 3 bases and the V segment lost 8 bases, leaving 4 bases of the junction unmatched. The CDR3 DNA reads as TGTGCCAGCGGGGGGGTCCTCTACAATGAGCAGTTCTTC. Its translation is CASGGVLYNEQFF.

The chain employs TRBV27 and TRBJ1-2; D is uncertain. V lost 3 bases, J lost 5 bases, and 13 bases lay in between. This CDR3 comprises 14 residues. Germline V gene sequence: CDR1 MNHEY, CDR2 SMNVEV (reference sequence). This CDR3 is CASSFRMSYYGYTF. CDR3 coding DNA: TGTGCCAGCAGTTTTAGGATGAGTTATTATGGCTACACCTTC.

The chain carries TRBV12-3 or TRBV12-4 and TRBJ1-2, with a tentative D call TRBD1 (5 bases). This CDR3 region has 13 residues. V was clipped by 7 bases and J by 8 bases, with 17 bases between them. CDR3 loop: CASTPLGGSGYTF. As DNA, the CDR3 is TGTGCCAGCACCCCGTTGGGGGGAAGCGGCTACACCTTC.

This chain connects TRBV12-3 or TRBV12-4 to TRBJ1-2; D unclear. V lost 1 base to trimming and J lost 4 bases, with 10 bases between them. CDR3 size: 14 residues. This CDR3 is CASSLGLLFYGYTF. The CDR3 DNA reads TGTGCCAGCAGTTTAGGGCTGTTATTCTATGGCTACACCTTC.

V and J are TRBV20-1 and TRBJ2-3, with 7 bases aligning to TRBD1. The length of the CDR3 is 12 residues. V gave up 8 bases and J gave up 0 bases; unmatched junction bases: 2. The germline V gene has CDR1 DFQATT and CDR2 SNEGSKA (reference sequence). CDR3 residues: CSKQGSTDTQYF. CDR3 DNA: TGCAGTAAACAGGGGAGCACAGATACGCAGTATTTT.

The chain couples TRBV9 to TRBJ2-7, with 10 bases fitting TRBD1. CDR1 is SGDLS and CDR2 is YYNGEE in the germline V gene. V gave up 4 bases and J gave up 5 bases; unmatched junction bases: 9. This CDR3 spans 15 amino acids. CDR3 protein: CASSPPAGTGDEQYF. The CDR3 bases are TGTGCCAGCAGCCCTCCCGCCGGGACAGGGGACGAGCAGTACTTC.

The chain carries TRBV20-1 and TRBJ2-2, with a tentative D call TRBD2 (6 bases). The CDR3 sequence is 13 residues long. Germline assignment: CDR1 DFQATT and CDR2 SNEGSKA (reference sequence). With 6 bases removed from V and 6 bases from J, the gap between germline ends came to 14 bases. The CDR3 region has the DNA TGCAGTGCCCAAAGGCGGGGTCCCGGGGAGCTGTTTTTT. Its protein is CSAQRRGPGELFF.

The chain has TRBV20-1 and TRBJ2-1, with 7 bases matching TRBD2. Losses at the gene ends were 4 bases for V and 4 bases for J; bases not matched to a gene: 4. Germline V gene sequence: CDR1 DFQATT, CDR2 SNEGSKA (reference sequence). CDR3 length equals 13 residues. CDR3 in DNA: TGCAGTGCTAAGCCTAGCGGTTACAATGAGCAGTTCTTC. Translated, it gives CSAKPSGYNEQFF.

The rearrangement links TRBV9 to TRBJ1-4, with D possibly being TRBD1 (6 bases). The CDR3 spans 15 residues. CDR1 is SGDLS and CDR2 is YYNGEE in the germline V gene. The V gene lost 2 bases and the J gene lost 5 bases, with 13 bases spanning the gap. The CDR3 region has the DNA TGTGCCAGCAGCGTTGGACAGACTGAAAATGAAAAACTGTTTTTT. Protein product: CASSVGQTENEKLFF.

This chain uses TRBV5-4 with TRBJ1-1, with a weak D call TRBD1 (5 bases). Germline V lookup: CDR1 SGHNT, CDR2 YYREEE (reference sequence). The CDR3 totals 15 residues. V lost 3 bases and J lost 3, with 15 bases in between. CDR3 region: CASSSRTGGDTEAFF. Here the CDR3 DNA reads TGTGCCAGCAGCTCTCGGACGGGAGGGGACACTGAAGCTTTCTTT. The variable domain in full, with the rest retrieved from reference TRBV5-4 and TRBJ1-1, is ETGVTQSPTHLIKTRGQQVTLRCSSQSGHNTVSWYQQALGQGPQFIFQYYREEENGRGNFPPRFSGLQFPNYSSELNVNALELDDSALYLCASSSRTGGDTEAFFGQGTRLTVV.

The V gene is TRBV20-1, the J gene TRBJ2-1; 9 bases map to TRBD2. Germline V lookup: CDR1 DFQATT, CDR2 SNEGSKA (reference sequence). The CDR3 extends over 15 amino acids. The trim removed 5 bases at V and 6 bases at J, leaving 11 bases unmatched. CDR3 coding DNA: TGCAGTGCTCGACAACCGGGGACTAGCCGCAATGAGCAGTTCTTC. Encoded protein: CSARQPGTSRNEQFF.

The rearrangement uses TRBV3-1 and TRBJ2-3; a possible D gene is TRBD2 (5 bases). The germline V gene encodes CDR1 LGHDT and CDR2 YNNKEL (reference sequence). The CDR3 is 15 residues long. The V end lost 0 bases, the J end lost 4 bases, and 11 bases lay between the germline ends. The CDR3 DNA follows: TGTGCCAGCAGCCAAGATCCGGGATTGTCAGATACGCAGTATTTT. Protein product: CASSQDPGLSDTQYF.

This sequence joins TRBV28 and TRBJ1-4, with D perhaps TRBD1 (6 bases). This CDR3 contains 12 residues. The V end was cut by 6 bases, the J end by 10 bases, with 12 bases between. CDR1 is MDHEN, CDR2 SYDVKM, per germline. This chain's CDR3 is CASSPIRGKLFF. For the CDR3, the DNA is TGTGCCAGCAGCCCGATCAGGGGAAAACTGTTTTTT.

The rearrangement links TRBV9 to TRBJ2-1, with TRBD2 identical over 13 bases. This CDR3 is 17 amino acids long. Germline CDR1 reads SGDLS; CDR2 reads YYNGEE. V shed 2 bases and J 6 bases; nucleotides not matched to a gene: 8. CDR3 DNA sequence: TGTGCCAGCAGCGTTACGATGGGACTAGCGGGAAGCAATGAGCAGTTCTTC. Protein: CASSVTMGLAGSNEQFF.

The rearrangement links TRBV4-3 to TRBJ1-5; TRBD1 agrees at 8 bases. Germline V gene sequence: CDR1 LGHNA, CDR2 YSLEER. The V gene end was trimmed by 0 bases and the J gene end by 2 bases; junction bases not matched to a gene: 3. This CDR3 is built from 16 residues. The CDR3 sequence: CASSQDLDRGNQPQHF. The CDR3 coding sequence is TGCGCCAGCAGCCAAGACTTGGACAGGGGCAATCAGCCCCAGCATTTT.

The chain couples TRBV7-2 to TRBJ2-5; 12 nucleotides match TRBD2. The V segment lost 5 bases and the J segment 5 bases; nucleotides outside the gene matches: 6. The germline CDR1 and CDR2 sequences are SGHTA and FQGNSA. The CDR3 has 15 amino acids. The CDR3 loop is CASSIRTSGAETQYF. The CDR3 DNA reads TGTGCCAGCAGCATTCGGACTAGCGGGGCGGAGACCCAGTACTTC.

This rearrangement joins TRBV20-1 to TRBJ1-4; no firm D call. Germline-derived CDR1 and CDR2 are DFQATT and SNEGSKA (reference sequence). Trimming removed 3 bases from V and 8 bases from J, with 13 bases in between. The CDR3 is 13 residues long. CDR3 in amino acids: CSASVAGGEKLFF. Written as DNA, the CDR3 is TGCAGTGCTAGCGTCGCAGGCGGAGAAAAACTGTTTTTT.

The CDR3, as DNA: TGTGCCAGCAGCTTAGTTCCGCGGGGCGTTTATGAGCAGTTCTTC. Protein sequence: CASSLVPRGVYEQFF. The V and J genes are TRBV7-2 and TRBJ2-1, with D possibly TRBD2 on 6 matching bases. The CDR3 contains 15 residues. With 1 base removed from V and 8 bases from J, the gap between germline ends came to 15 bases. CDR1 SGHTA and CDR2 FQGNSA come from the germline V gene.

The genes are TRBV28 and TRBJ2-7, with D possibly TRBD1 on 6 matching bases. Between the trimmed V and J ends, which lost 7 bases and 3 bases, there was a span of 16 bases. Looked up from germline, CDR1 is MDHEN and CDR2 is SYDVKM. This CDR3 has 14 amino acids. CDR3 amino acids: CASTQQGPHYEQYV. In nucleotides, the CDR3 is TGTGCCAGCACACAACAGGGTCCCCACTACGAGCAGTACGTC.

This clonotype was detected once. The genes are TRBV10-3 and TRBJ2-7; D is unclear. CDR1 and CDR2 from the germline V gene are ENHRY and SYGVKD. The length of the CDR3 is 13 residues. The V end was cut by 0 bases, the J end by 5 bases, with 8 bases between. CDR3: CAISESSPNEQYV. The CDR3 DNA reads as TGTGCCATCAGTGAGTCGAGCCCGAACGAGCAGTACGTC.

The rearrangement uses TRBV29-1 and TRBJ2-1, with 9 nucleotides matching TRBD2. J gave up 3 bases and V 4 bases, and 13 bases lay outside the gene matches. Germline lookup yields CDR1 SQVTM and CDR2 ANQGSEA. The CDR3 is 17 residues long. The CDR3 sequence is CSVVGSGSARSYNEQFF. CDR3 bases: TGCAGCGTTGTGGGTAGCGGGAGTGCGAGGAGCTACAATGAGCAGTTCTTC.

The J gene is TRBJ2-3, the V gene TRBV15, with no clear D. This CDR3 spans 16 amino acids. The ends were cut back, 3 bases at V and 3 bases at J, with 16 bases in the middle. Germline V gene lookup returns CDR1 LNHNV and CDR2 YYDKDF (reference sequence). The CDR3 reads CATSRRYSQGTDTQYF. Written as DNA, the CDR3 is TGTGCCACCAGCAGGCGATACAGCCAAGGGACAGATACGCAGTATTTT.

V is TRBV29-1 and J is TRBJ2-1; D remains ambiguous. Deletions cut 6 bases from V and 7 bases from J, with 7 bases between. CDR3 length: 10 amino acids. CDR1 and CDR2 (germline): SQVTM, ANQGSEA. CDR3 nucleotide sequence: TGCAGCGTCTTTCGGAATGAGCAGTTCTTC. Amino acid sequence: CSVFRNEQFF.